This TCR beta chain derives from a study of blood T cell repertoires in COVID-19. Study summary: Acute and convalescent COVID-19 specimens originated in the United States, Italy and Spain. Sources were T cells, B-cell-depleted T cells, or PBMCs; the material itself was cDNA or gDNA.

In the study's own analysis: Reference gene primers were amplified, and this amplification served to estimate nucleated cell counts. Here immunoSEQ multiplex PCR was the method, and the copy in TCRdb shows in-frame clones only, minus some. D and trimming were read from the DNA, whereas the V and J calls and clone size are those reported in that table. In the table there are some 200,000 clones, 80% to 90% of which are singletons. The CDR3 length is 16 residues. V lost 1 base and J lost 4, with 16 bases in between. CDR1 is SGHVS, CDR2 FQNEAQ, per germline. The origin of this receptor is a man aged 18-30 years with active or convalescent COVID-19. The rearrangement uses TRBV7-8 and TRBJ1-2; D is possibly TRBD1 (5 bases). Sample: peripheral blood. CDR3 residues: CASSLVETAGSYGYTF. CDR3 DNA: TGTGCCAGCAGCTTAGTGGAGACGGCAGGGTCCTATGGCTACACCTTC.